These T cell receptor beta chains were read from a single sample in a study of CD8 T cells in ankylosing spondylitis. A single record per CDR3 protein comes from TCRdb applying MiXCR to the 5' RACE reads. Altogether about 240,000 distinct CDR3 sequences are present, about 10% being singletons, with the ten largest covering under 8%. The sequencing sample was made of blood, either unsorted or a sorted T cell fraction (not recorded which). Receptors were obtained from a male donor with ankylosing spondylitis or in good health (not recorded which). The CDR3 runs from the conserved cysteine through the conserved F or W. The order of the fields is J gene, clone size, D gene, V gene, CDR3 DNA, CDR3 protein. D genes are given only for firm matches. Where a row states a size, it is once, few, many or the class of an expanded clone; other rows omit it.

j_gene: TRBJ2-1; abundance: -; d_gene: TRBD1; v_gene: TRBV28; CDR3nt: TGTGCCAGCAGCCCAGCGGCGGGGACAGGGCTGTTCTTC; CDR3aa: CASSPAAGTGLFF
j_gene: TRBJ1-1; abundance: many; d_gene: TRBD1; v_gene: TRBV12-3/TRBV12-4; CDR3nt: TGTGCCAGCAGTTTCGCCGGGACAGGGGTGGGGTTTTTCTTT; CDR3aa: CASSFAGTGVGFFF
j_gene: TRBJ2-3; abundance: once; d_gene: -; v_gene: TRBV25-1; CDR3nt: TGTGCCAGCAGTGAGCCGGGAGAACGCGATACGCAGTATTTT; CDR3aa: CASSEPGERDTQYF
j_gene: TRBJ2-7; abundance: many; d_gene: -; v_gene: TRBV12-3/TRBV12-4; CDR3nt: TGTGCCAGCAGTTTAGGCCGATTCTACGAGCAGTACTTC; CDR3aa: CASSLGRFYEQYF
j_gene: TRBJ1-1; abundance: many; d_gene: TRBD1; v_gene: TRBV5-1; CDR3nt: TGCGCCAGCAGCCGATGGACAGGGTCGGCTGAAGCTTTCTTT; CDR3aa: CASSRWTGSAEAFF
j_gene: TRBJ1-1; abundance: many; d_gene: -; v_gene: TRBV9; CDR3nt: TGTGCCAGCAGCGAAGCAACTGAAGCTTTCTTT; CDR3aa: CASSEATEAFF
j_gene: TRBJ2-5; abundance: -; d_gene: TRBD2; v_gene: TRBV28; CDR3nt: TGTGCCAGCAGTGGACTAGTCAAGTCGGAGACCCAGTACTTC; CDR3aa: CASSGLVKSETQYF
j_gene: TRBJ2-3; abundance: -; d_gene: -; v_gene: TRBV6-5; CDR3nt: TGTGCCAGCAGTTACTCGAGTCATCTTGGGCTACTTACAGATACGCAGTATTTT; CDR3aa: CASSYSSHLGLLTDTQYF
j_gene: TRBJ1-4; abundance: -; d_gene: -; v_gene: TRBV7-9; CDR3nt: TGTGCCAGCAGCTCAGGGGTATTTGCAACTAATGAAAAACTGTTTTTT; CDR3aa: CASSSGVFATNEKLFF
j_gene: TRBJ1-6; abundance: -; d_gene: -; v_gene: TRBV7-2; CDR3nt: TGTGCCAGCAGCTTAAGCGGGACCGATTATTCACCCCTCCACTTT; CDR3aa: CASSLSGTDYSPLHF
j_gene: TRBJ2-6; abundance: many; d_gene: -; v_gene: TRBV12-3/TRBV12-4; CDR3nt: TGTGCCAGCAGCACGACGTCTGGGGCCAACGTCCTGACTTTC; CDR3aa: CASSTTSGANVLTF
j_gene: TRBJ2-6; abundance: -; d_gene: TRBD2; v_gene: TRBV7-6; CDR3nt: TGTGCAAGGGGAGGGTTTAGCTCTGGGGCCAACGTCCTGACTTTC; CDR3aa: CARGGFSSGANVLTF
j_gene: TRBJ1-1; abundance: -; d_gene: -; v_gene: TRBV5-1; CDR3nt: TGCGCCAGCAGCTTGGCCAAAGCTGGCACTGAAGCTTTCTTT; CDR3aa: CASSLAKAGTEAFF
j_gene: TRBJ1-6; abundance: many; d_gene: -; v_gene: TRBV6-2/TRBV6-3; CDR3nt: TGTGCCAGCAGTGCGGATTATAATTCACCCCTCCACTTT; CDR3aa: CASSADYNSPLHF
j_gene: TRBJ2-7; abundance: few; d_gene: -; v_gene: TRBV20-1; CDR3nt: TGCAGTGCTAGCAGTGGGGGCAGTTACGAGCAGTACTTC; CDR3aa: CSASSGGSYEQYF
j_gene: TRBJ2-2; abundance: few; d_gene: TRBD1; v_gene: TRBV3-1; CDR3nt: TGTGCCAGCAGCCAGGGGACAGGGGGAGTCGGGGAGCTGTTTTTT; CDR3aa: CASSQGTGGVGELFF